The present TCR beta chain was sequenced within a study of human T cells and chemical hapten exposure. The study's findings and limits: Sensitizing to DPC left TCRs with a frequency above 1 in 1000 unaltered.

Trimming took off 7 bases at V and 2 bases at J, with 4 bases between the two ends. The CDR3 has 11 amino acids. Per the germline V gene, CDR1 is SEHNR and CDR2 is FQNEAQ (reference sequence). Attachment of unique molecular identifiers to individual cDNA molecules was performed in the library. Study processing details: Samples ranged from 23,224 to 690,600 TCRs, with a median of about 96,000. TCRdb reprocessed the RACE reads with MiXCR, giving one entry per CDR3 protein. The V and J calls shown here were made by TCRdb, not taken from the authors' results. Of around 65,000 distinct CDR3 sequences in the sample, 6% to 7% are singletons; the top ten hold under 4.5%. This sample's time point: healthy volunteer bleed at 6 weeks. Total RNA came from unfractionated whole blood. This clonotype was counted only a few times. Its matching antigen is unknown.

This chain uses TRBV7-9 with TRBJ2-3; unclear D gene. Sequences were obtained from whole blood. The clonotype comes from a female donor in good health. Some clones in this sample may be carry-over from other donors' samples. The CDR3 DNA sequence: TGTGCCAGCATCAACACAGATACGCAGTATTTT. It codes for CASINTDTQYF. Supplemented by reference TRBV7-9 and TRBJ2-3, the full variable domain reads DTGVSQNPRHKITKRGQNVTFRCDPISEHNRLYWYRQTLGQGPEFLTYFQNEAQLEKSRLLSDRFSAERPKGSFSTLEIQRTEQGDSAMYLCASINTDTQYFGPGTRLTVL.